The 18 T cell receptor beta chains in this list originate from one sample, sequenced in a study of monozygotic twins with inflammatory bowel disease. TCRdb re-called the 5' RACE reads and gives one entry per CDR3 protein, without DNA. This sample carries 150,000 to 200,000 distinct CDR3 sequences, with about 7.4% going to the ten biggest clones. The sequenced sample was blood. Receptor source: a human donor with ulcerative colitis or Crohn's disease, or a healthy co-twin of an affected twin (not recorded which).

CDR3 sequence: CASSIPGLAGGNTQYF. The rearrangement joins TRBV7-9 to TRBJ2-3; TCRdb's assignment of TRBD2 cannot be checked, as there is no DNA. The CDR3 has 16 residues. Germline CDR1 and CDR2: SEHNR and FQNEAQ (reference sequence).

The rearrangement links TRBV5-1 to TRBJ1-3. The CDR3 runs to 14 residues. CDR1 and CDR2 (germline): SGHRS, YFSETQ. CDR3 amino acids: CASSPMSSGNTIYF.

The V call is TRBV20-1, the J call TRBJ1-1. The germline CDR1 and CDR2 sequences are DFQATT and SNEGSKA (reference sequence). The CDR3 is 14 residues long. The CDR3 here is CSASAHLMNTEAFF.

V usage is TRBV21-1 and J usage is TRBJ1-1. TRBV21-1 is a documented pseudogene. The CDR3 consists of 15 residues. Here the CDR3 reads CASSNRSDKNTEAFF.

The chain links TRBV4-2 to TRBJ2-7; TCRdb outputs TRBD2, but without DNA this stays unchecked. This CDR3 comprises 16 residues. Germline V gene sequence: CDR1 LGHNA, CDR2 YNFKEQ. The CDR3 loop reads CASSQDSASGWIEQYF.

V is TRBV5-1 and J is TRBJ2-1; TCRdb outputs TRBD2, but without DNA this stays unchecked. CDR3 size: 15 residues. The V gene's germline CDR1 is SGHRS and CDR2 YFSETQ. The CDR3 sequence is CASSLVLAGNNEQFF.

The V gene is TRBV20-1, the J gene TRBJ1-5; the D call of TRBD1 rests on TCRdb alone, since no DNA is present to check it. Per germline, CDR1 DFQATT and CDR2 SNEGSKA (reference sequence). This CDR3 has 16 residues. The CDR3: CSAFPGGADSNQPQHF.

The rearrangement links TRBV27 to TRBJ1-6. The CDR3 is 14 amino acids. Germline loops: CDR1 MNHEY, CDR2 SMNVEV (reference sequence). The CDR3 here is CASSRGSHGSPLHF.

The V and J genes are TRBV24-1 and TRBJ2-3; checking the TCRdb D call of TRBD2 is not possible without DNA. The V gene's germline CDR1 is KGHDR and CDR2 SFDVKD. This CDR3 contains 15 residues. The CDR3 is CATQKWRGATDTQYF.

V gene TRBV11-1 combines with J gene TRBJ2-1; TCRdb selects TRBD2, and the lack of DNA leaves this call unchecked. CDR1 SGHAT and CDR2 FQDESV come from the germline V gene (reference sequence). This CDR3 is 20 amino acids long. The CDR3 loop reads CASSLGMGVPGRDRNNEQFF. The variable domain in full, with the rest retrieved from reference TRBV11-1 and TRBJ2-1, is EAEVAQSPRYKITEKSQAVAFWCDPISGHATLYWYRQILGQGPELLVQFQDESVVDDSQLPKDRFSAERLKGVDSTLKIQPAELGDSAMYLCASSLGMGVPGRDRNNEQFFGPGTRLTVL.

The chain has TRBV7-2 and TRBJ1-2; TCRdb names TRBD1, which stays unverified in the absence of DNA. This CDR3 is 13 amino acids long. CDR1 and CDR2 from the germline V gene are SGHTA and FQGNSA. CDR3 sequence reads: CASSFTGKNGYTF.

The CDR3 sequence is CASSALSGQNQETQYF. J is TRBJ2-5 and V is TRBV9; lacking DNA, the TRBD2 call made by TCRdb goes unchecked. The length of the CDR3 is 16 residues. CDR1 and CDR2 from the germline V gene are SGDLS and YYNGEE.

The gene calls are TRBV30 and TRBJ2-2; the D call of TRBD1 rests on TCRdb alone, since no DNA is present to check it. CDR1 is GTSNPN and CDR2 is SVGIG in the germline V gene (reference sequence). This CDR3 region has 15 residues. The CDR3 loop reads CAWSGGVRTRGELFF.

The chain has TRBV5-4 and TRBJ2-1; TCRdb's D gene call, TRBD1, goes unchecked for lack of DNA. In germline, CDR1 is SGHNT, CDR2 YYREEE (reference sequence). The CDR3 is made up of 17 amino acids. CDR3 sequence reads: CASSLGTGHGSYNEQFF.

The CDR3 protein is CASSGPGRTYEQYF. The rearrangement uses TRBV19 and TRBJ2-7; the D call from TCRdb, TRBD1, cannot be confirmed without DNA. Germline V gene lookup returns CDR1 LNHDA and CDR2 SQIVND (reference sequence). The CDR3 runs to 14 residues.

The rearrangement links TRBV20-1 to TRBJ2-2; TCRdb's D gene call, TRBD2, goes unchecked for lack of DNA. The germline V gene has CDR1 DFQATT and CDR2 SNEGSKA (reference sequence). CDR3 size: 17 residues. Here the CDR3 reads CSASDSGRAGLTGELFF.

V usage is TRBV6-5 and J usage is TRBJ1-5; the TRBD1 assignment by TCRdb is unverifiable without DNA. This CDR3 has 19 residues. The V gene's germline CDR1 is MNHEY and CDR2 SVGAGI. CDR3 region: CASSYLGQGRLRSNQPQHF.

The genes are TRBV5-1 and TRBJ2-1; TCRdb outputs TRBD2, but without DNA this stays unchecked. Germline values: CDR1 SGHRS, CDR2 YFSETQ. CDR3 size: 14 residues. CDR3 residues: CASNLAGGGNEQFF.